The clone carrying this TCR beta chain was observed once. The data are from a study of human T cells and chemical hapten exposure. Authors' methods: 96,000 or so TCRs per sample was the median, with a range of 23,224 to 690,600. TCRdb ran MiXCR on the RACE reads and lists one entry per CDR3 protein. For this entry, the V and J calls and clone size follow TCRdb and not the study's own pipeline. The sample lists about 51,000 distinct CDR3 sequences, about a tenth seen once, with 11% to 15% in the top ten. Germline loops: CDR1 LGHNA, CDR2 YSLEER. The J segment lost 7 bases and the V segment lost 0 bases, leaving 5 bases of the junction unmatched. This CDR3 region has 15 residues. The time point was: pre-sensitization, week 0. Treatment: therapeutic diphenylcyclopropenone sensitization with weekly scalp DPC.

The TCR sequence derives from a woman between 40 and 50 years old with alopecia areata. Some clones in this sample may be carry-over from other donors' samples. The chain links TRBV4-3 to TRBJ1-4; 7 bases line up with TRBD1. Here the sequenced sample was whole blood, taken in connection with sensitization to the hapten diphenylcyclopropenone (DPC). CDR3 coding DNA: TGCGCCAGCAGCCAAGACGTCGGGACAGCTGAAAAACTGTTTTTT. Amino acid sequence: CASSQDVGTAEKLFF.